Each of the 31 T cell receptor beta chains below was sequenced from the same sample in a study of long-term antiretroviral therapy in people with HIV. With survey level as its setting, the immunoSEQ assay was v3.0. Repertoires were generated with immunoSEQ multiplex PCR, while TCRdb's copy carries only in-frame clones and drops some. The data show about 26,000 clones, more than 75% seen once. The source material was unsorted PBMCs, sampled about 5 years after starting antiretroviral therapy. These receptors all stem from a man aged 40-50 years with HIV.

The chain has TRBV6-5 and TRBJ2-1; 12 bases fit TRBD2. Germline V gene data show CDR1 as MNHEY and CDR2 as SVGAGI. The CDR3 is 14 amino acids. V lost 10 bases and J lost 10; bases outside the gene matches: 11. CDR3 in amino acids: CATRTSGALGEQFF. The CDR3, as DNA: TGTGCCACGAGGACTAGCGGGGCCTTGGGGGAGCAGTTCTTC.

On this clone: One end of the junction is discordant with germline, which a read error may explain. This chain links TRBV7-3 with TRBJ2-5; the D is unclear. Per germline, CDR1 SGHTA and CDR2 FQGTGA. CDR3 length equals 13 residues. The CDR3 coding sequence is TGTGCCAGCAGTTTAAGAGGACAAGAGACCCAGTACTTC. Protein sequence: CASSLRGQETQYF.

The chain employs TRBV6-5 and TRBJ1-2; possible D gene TRBD1, 6 bases. The CDR3 has 16 amino acids. Trimming cost V 0 bases and J 1 base, with 12 bases left between them. Germline lookup yields CDR1 MNHEY and CDR2 SVGAGI. The CDR3 DNA reads as TGTGCCAGCAGTTACTCGTGGACAGACCTTAACTATGGCTACACCTTC. Amino acids: CASSYSWTDLNYGYTF.

The genes are TRBV7-9 and TRBJ2-1; D perhaps matches TRBD1 (6 bases). CDR1 and CDR2 (germline): SEHNR, FQNEAQ (reference sequence). The germline V and J ends were trimmed by 5 bases and 4 bases, with 12 bases remaining between them. The CDR3 is made up of 14 amino acids. The CDR3 region has the DNA TGTGCCAGCAGCCCAGGGACAAGATACAATGAGCAGTTCTTC. This encodes CASSPGTRYNEQFF.

The chain carries TRBV5-4 and TRBJ2-3; D perhaps matches TRBD2 (6 bases). V gave up 4 bases and J gave up 1 base, with 7 bases separating them. Germline values: CDR1 SGHNT, CDR2 YYREEE (reference sequence). This CDR3 region has 13 residues. The CDR3 coding sequence is TGTGCCAGCAGCCCGGGGGGCACAGATACGCAGTATTTT. It translates to CASSPGGTDTQYF.

CDR3 coding DNA: TGTGCCAGCAGCTCCTTCAGGGGGGAGGGCTCCTACGAGCAGTACTTC. This gives the protein CASSSFRGEGSYEQYF. The chain links TRBV11-2 to TRBJ2-7; D may be TRBD1 or TRBD2 (7 bases each). This CDR3 has 16 amino acids. Looked up from germline, CDR1 is SGHAT and CDR2 is FQNNGV. V was shortened by 4 bases and J by 0 bases, with 16 bases between the two germline ends.

J is TRBJ1-2 and V is TRBV6-5; the match to TRBD1 covers 7 bases. The CDR3 covers 11 residues. Germline trimming cut 10 bases from V and 7 bases from J; bases unmatched to any gene: 6. Germline-derived CDR1 and CDR2 are MNHEY and SVGAGI. The CDR3 sequence: CAKTGKGGYTF. CDR3 bases: TGTGCCAAGACAGGGAAAGGTGGCTACACCTTC.

The rearrangement joins TRBV27 to TRBJ2-2; 9 nucleotides agree with TRBD1. This CDR3 comprises 15 residues. The germline V gene has CDR1 MNHEY and CDR2 SMNVEV (reference sequence). V shed 6 bases, J shed 2 bases, and the junction held 4 bases outside the gene matches. The CDR3 coding sequence is TGTGCCAGCAGGCCGGGACAGGGAAACACCGGGGAGCTGTTTTTT. Translation gives CASRPGQGNTGELFF.

The chain carries TRBV7-2 and TRBJ1-3, with no clear D. The germline V gene encodes CDR1 SGHTA and CDR2 FQGNSA. The V gene lost 1 base and the J gene lost 4 bases, with 8 bases spanning the gap. The CDR3 is 14 amino acids. The CDR3 loop reads CASSLGFGGNTIYF. The CDR3 nucleotides are TGTGCCAGCAGCTTAGGATTTGGGGGAAACACCATATATTTT. The variable domain in full, with the rest retrieved from reference TRBV7-2 and TRBJ1-3, is GAGVSQSPSNKVTEKGKDVELRCDPISGHTALYWYRQSLGQGLEFLIYFQGNSAPDKSGLPSDRFSAERTGGSVSTLTIQRTQQEDSAVYLCASSLGFGGNTIYFGEGSWLTVV.

The chain has TRBV6-6 and TRBJ2-5, with D tentatively TRBD1 or TRBD2 (5 bases each). The CDR3 covers 14 residues. Germline CDR1 MNHNY, CDR2 SVGAGI (reference sequence). CDR3 coding DNA: TGTGCTTCCGTAGGGACCCCTCGGCTAGAGACCCAGTACTTC. Translation: CASVGTPRLETQYF.

This rearrangement joins TRBV9 to TRBJ1-2, with TRBD1 as a possible D gene (5 bases). Per germline, CDR1 SGDLS and CDR2 YYNGEE. This CDR3 has 14 residues. The V end lost 4 bases, the J end lost 3 bases, and 13 bases lay between the germline ends. The CDR3 nucleotides read TGTGCCAGCAGCTCGGGACCGACAGACTATGGCTACACCTTC. It translates to CASSSGPTDYGYTF.

The rearrangement uses TRBV5-4 and TRBJ2-5; TRBD2 is a possible D gene (6 bases). Germline lookup yields CDR1 SGHNT and CDR2 YYREEE (reference sequence). The CDR3 is 18 residues long. The V gene lost 2 bases and the J gene lost 5 bases, with 25 bases spanning the gap. CDR3 nucleotide sequence: TGTGCCAGCAGCTTCCCAGGAGGGGTGGCAGTGGACAAGGAGACCCAGTACTTC. This translates into CASSFPGGVAVDKETQYF.

This chain uses TRBV27 with TRBJ2-7; D remains ambiguous. Germline V CDR1 and CDR2: MNHEY, SMNVEV (reference sequence). V shed 0 bases and J shed 4 bases, with 10 bases lying between them. CDR3 length equals 14 residues. CDR3 bases: TGTGCCAGCAGTTTATCTCTGGTTGGATACGAGCAGTACTTC. Translated: CASSLSLVGYEQYF.

This clone was seen only once. The chain employs TRBV20-1 and TRBJ1-1; D gene uncertain. The V end lost 6 bases, the J end lost 6 bases, and 11 bases lay between the germline ends. The germline V gene has CDR1 DFQATT and CDR2 SNEGSKA (reference sequence). The CDR3 loop spans 11 amino acids. CDR3 sequence reads: CSATSRPEAFF. The DNA for the CDR3 is TGCAGTGCAACCTCCCGTCCTGAAGCTTTCTTT.

This clone was observed a single time. The rearrangement joins TRBV11-2 to TRBJ1-4; 9 positions agree with TRBD1. Looked up from germline, CDR1 is SGHAT and CDR2 is FQNNGV. This CDR3 has 13 residues. The V and J ends lost 3 bases and 15 bases, in that order; junction bases with no gene match: 8. In DNA form, the CDR3 reads TGTGCCAGCAGCTTCGCGGGGGGACAGGGTATGTTTTTT. It encodes CASSFAGGQGMFF.

CDR3 nucleotides: TGTGCCAGCAGTTCTCCCTTGGGGGTCTCGACTGAAGCTTTCTTT. Translation: CASSSPLGVSTEAFF. The chain couples TRBV6-5 to TRBJ1-1; D is possibly TRBD1 (5 bases). Deletions cut 4 bases from V and 5 bases from J, with 17 bases between. Per germline, CDR1 MNHEY and CDR2 SVGAGI. The CDR3 covers 15 residues.

In nucleotides, the CDR3 is TGTGCCAGCAGTTTAAGGGGGGCGGCTGAAGCTTTCTTT. Translated, it gives CASSLRGAAEAFF. The chain joins TRBV27 to TRBJ1-1; a possible D gene is TRBD1 (6 bases). Trimming shortened V by 2 bases and J by 6 bases, and 10 bases separated the two germline ends. CDR3 length: 13 residues. CDR1 MNHEY and CDR2 SMNVEV come from the germline V gene (reference sequence).

This chain links TRBV10-3 with TRBJ1-1, with TRBD1 matching 7 bases. With 2 bases clipped from V and 6 bases from J, the junction kept 3 bases outside the gene matches. Germline-derived CDR1 and CDR2 are ENHRY and SYGVKD. The CDR3 runs to 13 residues. CDR3 region: CAISEDRDSEAFF. DNA of the CDR3: TGTGCCATCAGTGAGGACAGGGATTCTGAAGCTTTCTTT.

V usage is TRBV5-4 and J usage is TRBJ2-2; D is possibly TRBD2 (6 bases). Between the trimmed V and J ends, which lost 4 bases and 4 bases, there was a span of 14 bases. This CDR3 has 15 residues. Per germline, CDR1 SGHNT and CDR2 YYREEE (reference sequence). The CDR3 loop is CASSPRLEGTGELFF. Written as DNA, the CDR3 is TGTGCCAGCAGCCCTCGACTAGAGGGCACCGGGGAGCTGTTTTTT.

The V call is TRBV6-1, the J call TRBJ2-2; no clear D. The germline CDR1 and CDR2 sequences are MNHNS and SASEGT. The CDR3 totals 14 residues. Trimming took 2 bases from V and 5 from J, leaving 9 bases between them. CDR3 region: CASSEFGRTGELFF. The DNA of the CDR3 is TGTGCCAGCAGTGAATTCGGAAGGACCGGGGAGCTGTTTTTT.

V usage is TRBV6-6 and J usage is TRBJ2-7; 12 bases fit TRBD2. Per the germline V gene, CDR1 is MNHNY and CDR2 is SVGAGI (reference sequence). The trim removed 6 bases at V and 4 bases at J, leaving 7 bases unmatched. The CDR3 is 15 amino acids. CDR3 nucleotides: TGTGCCAGCAGGTCTAGCGGGAGGGCAGGATACGAGCAGTACTTC. Its translation is CASRSSGRAGYEQYF.

The chain couples TRBV19 to TRBJ1-1; no definite D call. The CDR3 runs 15 residues. V lost 6 bases and J lost 1, with 15 bases in between. CDR1 is LNHDA, CDR2 SQIVND, per germline (reference sequence). The chain's CDR3 is CASSPRGIPNTEAFF. The DNA of the CDR3 is TGTGCCAGTAGCCCGCGTGGCATACCGAACACTGAAGCTTTCTTT.

CDR3 in DNA: TGTGCCAGCAGTTGGGCCGGTAGCGCGCCAGAGACCCAGTACTTC. This gives the protein CASSWAGSAPETQYF. The chain links TRBV28 to TRBJ2-5; TRBD2 is a possible D gene (5 bases). CDR1 and CDR2 from the germline V gene are MDHEN and SYDVKM. The CDR3 is 15 amino acids. Trimming pared 4 bases from V and 4 bases from J, leaving 16 bases between.

The chain has TRBV7-3 and TRBJ1-2; D is undetermined. Germline loops: CDR1 SGHTA, CDR2 FQGTGA. There are 15 residues in the CDR3. Trimming left V 5 bases short and J 6 bases short, with 19 bases between. DNA of the CDR3: TGTGCCAGCAGCAACCTAGAATTGGACGGGGATGGCTACACCTTC. It encodes CASSNLELDGDGYTF.

V gene TRBV4-1 combines with J gene TRBJ2-5; 11 positions match TRBD2. The germline V gene encodes CDR1 MGHRA and CDR2 YSYEKL. Trimming took 5 bases from V and 4 from J; bases not matched to a gene: 9. The CDR3 runs 16 residues. The CDR3 region has the DNA TGCGCCAGCAGCGGCATAGCGGGAGGGCCGGGAGAGACCCAGTACTTC. Its translation: CASSGIAGGPGETQYF.

The chain couples TRBV11-3 to TRBJ2-7, with D tentatively TRBD1 or TRBD2 (6 bases each). The germline V gene has CDR1 SGHNT and CDR2 YENEEA. The CDR3 is made up of 17 amino acids. The V gene lost 4 bases and the J gene lost 0 bases, with 19 bases spanning the gap. The CDR3 DNA reads as TGTGCCAGCAGCTGGGGGCCAGCGGAGGGGAGCTCCTACGAGCAGTACTTC. It is translated as CASSWGPAEGSSYEQYF.

The chain employs TRBV4-2 and TRBJ1-2; D not certain. Between the trimmed V and J ends, which lost 0 bases and 3 bases, there was a span of 2 bases. This CDR3 has 12 residues. Looked up from germline, CDR1 is LGHNA and CDR2 is YNFKEQ. This chain's CDR3 is CASSQEYYGYTF. The CDR3 DNA reads TGTGCCAGCAGCCAAGAGTACTATGGCTACACCTTC.

The chain uses TRBV7-6 and TRBJ2-1; D unresolved. This CDR3 region has 13 residues. CDR1 SGHVS and CDR2 FNYEAQ come from the germline V gene. V was trimmed by 9 bases and J by 6 bases, leaving 15 bases between them. CDR3 amino acids: CASEPRGPNEQFF. The CDR3 nucleotides read TGTGCCAGTGAGCCCCGCGGACCCAATGAGCAGTTCTTC.

This clone has just one count. The chain has TRBV6-6 and TRBJ2-7, with D tentatively TRBD1 (6 bases). Trimming removed 7 bases from V and 4 bases from J, with 8 bases in between. This CDR3 region has 11 residues. In germline, CDR1 is MNHNY, CDR2 SVGAGI (reference sequence). CDR3 residues: CASTDRYEQYF. CDR3 nucleotides: TGTGCCAGCACTGACAGGTACGAGCAGTACTTC.

Regarding this clone: This sample includes further DNA sequences coding for the same CDR3. J is TRBJ1-2 and V is TRBV5-1, with D tentatively TRBD1 (6 bases). Between the trimmed V and J ends, which lost 0 bases and 5 bases, there was a span of 8 bases. CDR1 SGHRS and CDR2 YFSETQ come from the germline V gene. The CDR3 is 13 amino acids. CDR3 region: CASSLETGYGYTF. The CDR3 region has the DNA TGCGCCAGCAGCTTGGAAACAGGGTATGGCTACACCTTC. Using reference TRBV5-1 and TRBJ1-2 for the parts outside the CDR3, the full variable domain is KAGVTQTPRYLIKTRGQQVTLSCSPISGHRSVSWYQQTPGQGLQFLFEYFSETQRNKGNFPGRFSGRQFSNSRSEMNVSTLELGDSALYLCASSLETGYGYTFGSGTRLTVV.

The chain uses TRBV5-6 and TRBJ1-5; D gene unclear. The CDR3 spans 12 residues. Germline V lookup: CDR1 SGHDT, CDR2 YYEEEE. Trimming took off 2 bases at V and 4 bases at J, with 4 bases between the two ends. In DNA, the CDR3 is TGTGCCAGCAGCTTCTTAAATCAGCCCCAGCATTTT. Its translation: CASSFLNQPQHF.